These T cell receptor beta chains were read from a single sample in a study of identical twins. TCRdb ran MiXCR on the 5' RACE reads and lists one entry per CDR3 protein. The sample shows 250,000 to 300,000 distinct CDR3 sequences, roughly 9% of them seen only once. These data were also filed under a second study, of yellow fever vaccine responses in identical twins.

Sequences were obtained from CD8+ T cells sorted from blood. These receptors came from a woman in her late teens or twenties in good health. Both conserved end residues are part of each CDR3. A D gene is named only where the DNA matches it firmly. Clone sizes are given selectively: once, few, many, or a class where the clone is expanded.

d_gene: .
v_gene: TRBV28
j_gene: TRBJ2-3
abundance: many
CDR3aa: CASSGGYTDTQYF
CDR3nt: TGTGCCAGCAGCGGGGGATACACAGATACGCAGTATTTT

d_gene: .
v_gene: TRBV4-3
j_gene: TRBJ2-7
abundance: .
CDR3aa: CASSQDSRETVREQYF
CDR3nt: TGCGCCAGCAGCCAAGATTCCCGGGAGACAGTACGCGAGCAGTACTTC

d_gene: TRBD2
v_gene: TRBV9
j_gene: TRBJ2-3
abundance: .
CDR3aa: CASSLYGGADTQYF
CDR3nt: TGTGCCAGCAGCCTGTACGGGGGGGCAGATACGCAGTATTTT

d_gene: TRBD2
v_gene: TRBV5-4
j_gene: TRBJ2-3
abundance: .
CDR3aa: CASSGRLAPTDTQYF
CDR3nt: TGTGCCAGCAGCGGAAGACTAGCGCCCACAGATACGCAGTATTTT

d_gene: TRBD1
v_gene: TRBV12-3/TRBV12-4
j_gene: TRBJ1-6
abundance: .
CDR3aa: CASSSYQGGNSPLHF
CDR3nt: TGTGCCAGCAGTTCGTACCAGGGGGGCAATTCACCCCTCCACTTT

d_gene: TRBD2
v_gene: TRBV6-2/TRBV6-3
j_gene: TRBJ2-2
abundance: many
CDR3aa: CASSYSLVGRPPGELFF
CDR3nt: TGTGCCAGCAGTTACTCGTTGGTCGGGAGGCCCCCCGGGGAGCTGTTTTTT

d_gene: .
v_gene: TRBV5-4
j_gene: TRBJ2-1
abundance: .
CDR3aa: CASSLLLDSRNEQFF
CDR3nt: TGTGCCAGCAGCTTGCTTCTAGACAGTAGGAATGAGCAGTTCTTC

d_gene: .
v_gene: TRBV5-1
j_gene: TRBJ2-1
abundance: many
CDR3aa: CASSSSGTPEQFF
CDR3nt: TGCGCCAGCAGCTCCTCCGGGACTCCAGAGCAGTTCTTC

d_gene: .
v_gene: TRBV6-1
j_gene: TRBJ2-7
abundance: .
CDR3aa: CASSKRRYEQYF
CDR3nt: TGTGCCAGCTCCAAACGCCGTTACGAGCAGTACTTC

d_gene: .
v_gene: TRBV11-2
j_gene: TRBJ2-5
abundance: many
CDR3aa: CASSLWPGETQYF
CDR3nt: TGTGCCAGCAGCTTATGGCCGGGGGAGACCCAGTACTTC

d_gene: TRBD2
v_gene: TRBV5-5
j_gene: TRBJ2-1
abundance: .
CDR3aa: CASSLAGVAGGSWDEQFF
CDR3nt: TGTGCCAGCAGCTTGGCCGGAGTAGCGGGGGGGTCTTGGGATGAGCAGTTCTTC

d_gene: .
v_gene: TRBV3-1
j_gene: TRBJ2-3
abundance: many
CDR3aa: CASSQFDSPGTDTQYF
CDR3nt: TGTGCCAGCAGCCAGTTTGATAGCCCCGGCACAGATACGCAGTATTTT

d_gene: .
v_gene: TRBV6-1
j_gene: TRBJ1-2
abundance: .
CDR3aa: CASSEAVGYYGYTF
CDR3nt: TGTGCCAGCAGTGAAGCGGTGGGATACTATGGCTACACCTTC

d_gene: TRBD1
v_gene: TRBV29-1
j_gene: TRBJ2-1
abundance: few
CDR3aa: CSVGDRGTGSYNEQFF
CDR3nt: TGCAGCGTTGGGGACAGGGGAACGGGTTCCTACAATGAGCAGTTCTTC

d_gene: .
v_gene: TRBV4-2
j_gene: TRBJ2-1
abundance: many
CDR3aa: CASSQAVYNEQFF
CDR3nt: TGTGCCAGCAGCCAAGCAGTGTACAATGAGCAGTTCTTC

d_gene: TRBD1
v_gene: TRBV7-9
j_gene: TRBJ2-7
abundance: few
CDR3aa: CASSFWTGPVYEQYF
CDR3nt: TGTGCCAGCAGCTTTTGGACAGGGCCCGTTTACGAGCAGTACTTC

d_gene: .
v_gene: TRBV10-3
j_gene: TRBJ2-3
abundance: .
CDR3aa: CAISVRAGTDTQYF
CDR3nt: TGTGCCATCAGTGTTAGGGCCGGCACAGATACGCAGTATTTT

d_gene: TRBD1
v_gene: TRBV6-5
j_gene: TRBJ2-7
abundance: few
CDR3aa: CASSYPGQGLYEQYF
CDR3nt: TGTGCCAGCAGTTACCCCGGACAGGGACTTTACGAGCAGTACTTC

d_gene: .
v_gene: TRBV29-1
j_gene: TRBJ2-1
abundance: few
CDR3aa: CSVEGSLTARAEEQFF
CDR3nt: TGCAGCGTTGAGGGCTCCCTGACCGCTCGGGCGGAGGAGCAGTTCTTC

d_gene: .
v_gene: TRBV27
j_gene: TRBJ2-4
abundance: .
CDR3aa: CASRKGPDRNIQYF
CDR3nt: TGTGCCAGCAGAAAAGGACCGGACAGAAACATTCAGTACTTC

d_gene: .
v_gene: TRBV2
j_gene: TRBJ2-7
abundance: few
CDR3aa: CASSERAVSSYEQYF
CDR3nt: TGTGCCAGCAGTGAGCGTGCGGTGAGCTCCTACGAGCAGTACTTC

d_gene: .
v_gene: TRBV28
j_gene: TRBJ2-2
abundance: many
CDR3aa: CASRVSNTGELFF
CDR3nt: TGTGCCAGCAGAGTTTCGAACACCGGGGAGCTGTTTTTT

d_gene: .
v_gene: TRBV7-9
j_gene: TRBJ2-5
abundance: many
CDR3aa: CASSLVGIQETQYF
CDR3nt: TGTGCCAGCAGCTTAGTCGGGATTCAAGAGACCCAGTACTTC